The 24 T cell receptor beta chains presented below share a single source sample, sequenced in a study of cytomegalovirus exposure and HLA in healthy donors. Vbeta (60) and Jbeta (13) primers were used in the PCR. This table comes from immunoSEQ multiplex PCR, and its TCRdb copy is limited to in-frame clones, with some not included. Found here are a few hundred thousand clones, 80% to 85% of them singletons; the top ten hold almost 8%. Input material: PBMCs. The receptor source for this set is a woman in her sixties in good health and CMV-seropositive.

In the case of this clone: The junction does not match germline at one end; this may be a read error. CDR3 nucleotides: TGTGCTAGCAGCTCTAGGGGGGGGGACGGTAGCAATCAGCCCCAGCATTTT. Amino acids: CASSSRGGDGSNQPQHF. The chain employs TRBV7-7 and TRBJ1-5, with D possibly matching TRBD1 (6 bases). The CDR3 is 17 amino acids. Germline-derived CDR1 and CDR2 are SSHAT and FNYEAQ (reference sequence).

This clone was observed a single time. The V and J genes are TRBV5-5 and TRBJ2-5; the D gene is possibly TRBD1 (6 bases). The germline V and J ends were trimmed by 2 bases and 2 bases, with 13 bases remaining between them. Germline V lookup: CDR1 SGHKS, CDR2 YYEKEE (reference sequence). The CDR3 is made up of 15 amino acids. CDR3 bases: TGTGCCAGCAGCTTATCGACAGGCCCACAAGAGACCCAGTACTTC. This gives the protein CASSLSTGPQETQYF.

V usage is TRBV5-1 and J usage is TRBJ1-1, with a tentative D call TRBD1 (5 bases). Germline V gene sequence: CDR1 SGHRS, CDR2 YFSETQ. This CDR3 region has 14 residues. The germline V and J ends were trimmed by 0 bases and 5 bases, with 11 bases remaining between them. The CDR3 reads CASSLEGRRTEAFF. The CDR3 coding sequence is TGCGCCAGCAGCTTGGAGGGGAGGAGGACTGAAGCTTTCTTT.

The CDR3 sequence is CASNPRGPTEAFF. DNA for the CDR3: TGTGCCAGCAACCCTAGGGGGCCCACTGAAGCTTTCTTT. The chain recombines TRBV6-5 with TRBJ1-1, with 7 bases identical to TRBD1. After removal of 7 bases from V and 4 bases from J, the junction contained 6 bases not matched to a gene. The CDR3 has 13 residues. Germline values: CDR1 MNHEY, CDR2 SVGAGI.

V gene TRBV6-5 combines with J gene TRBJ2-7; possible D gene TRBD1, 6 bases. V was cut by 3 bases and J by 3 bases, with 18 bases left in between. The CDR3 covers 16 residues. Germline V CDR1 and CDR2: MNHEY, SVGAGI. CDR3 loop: CASSYSLDRSYYEQYF. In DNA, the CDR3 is TGTGCCAGCAGTTATTCACTCGACAGGTCGTACTACGAGCAGTACTTC.

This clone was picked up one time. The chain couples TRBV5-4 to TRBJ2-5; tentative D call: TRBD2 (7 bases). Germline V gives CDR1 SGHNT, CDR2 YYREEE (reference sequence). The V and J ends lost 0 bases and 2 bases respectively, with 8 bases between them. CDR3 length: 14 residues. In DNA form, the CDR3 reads TGTGCCAGCAGCTTGGAGGGGGGGCAAGAGACCCAGTACTTC. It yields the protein CASSLEGGQETQYF.

CDR3 protein: CASSPSRGGSGELFF. DNA for the CDR3: TGTGCCAGCAGCCCCAGTCGGGGGGGGAGCGGGGAGCTGTTTTTT. The genes are TRBV9 and TRBJ2-2, with TRBD2 identical over 8 bases. Losses at the gene ends were 4 bases for V and 7 bases for J; bases not matched to a gene: 9. The CDR3 loop spans 15 amino acids. Germline V gene lookup returns CDR1 SGDLS and CDR2 YYNGEE.

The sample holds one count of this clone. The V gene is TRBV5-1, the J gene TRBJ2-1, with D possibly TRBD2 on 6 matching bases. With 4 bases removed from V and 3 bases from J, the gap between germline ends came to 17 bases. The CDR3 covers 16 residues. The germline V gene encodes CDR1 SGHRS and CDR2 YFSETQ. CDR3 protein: CASSTTTSSGYNEQFF. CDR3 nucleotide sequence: TGCGCCAGCAGCACAACGACTAGTTCCGGCTACAATGAGCAGTTCTTC.

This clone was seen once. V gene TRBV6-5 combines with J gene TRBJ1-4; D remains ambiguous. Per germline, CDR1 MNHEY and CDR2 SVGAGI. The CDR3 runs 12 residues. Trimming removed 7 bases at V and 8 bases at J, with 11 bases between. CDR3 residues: CASNSVREKLFF. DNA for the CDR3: TGTGCCAGCAACTCGGTCCGAGAAAAACTGTTTTTT.

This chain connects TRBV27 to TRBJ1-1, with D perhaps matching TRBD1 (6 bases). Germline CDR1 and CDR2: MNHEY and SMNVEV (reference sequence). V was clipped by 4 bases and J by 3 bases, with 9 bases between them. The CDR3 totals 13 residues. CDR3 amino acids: CASSYRVDTEAFF. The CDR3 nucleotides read TGTGCCAGCAGTTACAGGGTGGACACTGAAGCTTTCTTT.

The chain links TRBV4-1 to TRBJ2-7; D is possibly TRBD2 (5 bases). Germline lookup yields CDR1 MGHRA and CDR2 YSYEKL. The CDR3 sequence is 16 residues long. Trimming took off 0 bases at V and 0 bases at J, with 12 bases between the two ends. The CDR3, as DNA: TGCGCCAGCAGCCAAGATGCCAGCGGACTCTCCTACGAGCAGTACTTC. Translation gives CASSQDASGLSYEQYF.

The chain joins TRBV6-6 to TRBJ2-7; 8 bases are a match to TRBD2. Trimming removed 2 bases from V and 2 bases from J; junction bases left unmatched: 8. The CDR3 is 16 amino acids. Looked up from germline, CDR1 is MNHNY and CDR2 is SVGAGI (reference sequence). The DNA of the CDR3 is TGTGCCAGCAGTTACGCTGAGCGGGAGCCCACCTACGAGCAGTACTTC. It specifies CASSYAEREPTYEQYF.

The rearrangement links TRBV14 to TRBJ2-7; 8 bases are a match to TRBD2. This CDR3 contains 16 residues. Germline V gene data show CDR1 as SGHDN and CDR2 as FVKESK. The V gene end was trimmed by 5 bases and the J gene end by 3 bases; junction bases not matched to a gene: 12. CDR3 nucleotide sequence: TGTGCCAGCAGCGCCCAACCCGGACTAGCACTCTACGAGCAGTACTTC. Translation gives CASSAQPGLALYEQYF.

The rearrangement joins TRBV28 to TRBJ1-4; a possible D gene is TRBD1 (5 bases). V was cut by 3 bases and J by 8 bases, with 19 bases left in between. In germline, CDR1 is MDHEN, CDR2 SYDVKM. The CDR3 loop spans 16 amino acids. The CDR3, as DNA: TGTGCCAGCAGTTTTAGATTGCCAGGGAAGATCGAAAAACTGTTTTTT. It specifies CASSFRLPGKIEKLFF.

CDR3 sequence reads: CASSLGRDFPGAFF. The CDR3 region has the DNA TGTGCCAGTAGTCTCGGGCGGGACTTCCCGGGAGCTTTCTTT. This rearrangement joins TRBV19 to TRBJ1-1; a possible D gene is TRBD1 (5 bases). V lost 5 bases, J lost 10 bases, and 20 bases lay in between. CDR1 LNHDA and CDR2 SQIVND come from the germline V gene (reference sequence). The CDR3 contains 14 residues.

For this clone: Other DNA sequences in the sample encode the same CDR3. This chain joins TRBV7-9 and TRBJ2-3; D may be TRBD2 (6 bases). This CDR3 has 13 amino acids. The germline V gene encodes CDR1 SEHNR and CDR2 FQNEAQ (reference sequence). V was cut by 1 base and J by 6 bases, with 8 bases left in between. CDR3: CASSLGAGDTQYF. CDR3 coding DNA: TGTGCCAGCAGCTTAGGGGCGGGGGATACGCAGTATTTT. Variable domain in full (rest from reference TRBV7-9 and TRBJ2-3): DTGVSQNPRHKITKRGQNVTFRCDPISEHNRLYWYRQTLGQGPEFLTYFQNEAQLEKSRLLSDRFSAERPKGSFSTLEIQRTEQGDSAMYLCASSLGAGDTQYFGPGTRLTVL.

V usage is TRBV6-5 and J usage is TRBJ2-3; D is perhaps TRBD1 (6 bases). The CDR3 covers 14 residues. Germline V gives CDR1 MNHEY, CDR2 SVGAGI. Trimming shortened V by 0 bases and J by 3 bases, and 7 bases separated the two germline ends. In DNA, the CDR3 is TGTGCCAGCAGTTACTCGCAGGGGACAGATACGCAGTATTTT. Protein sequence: CASSYSQGTDTQYF.

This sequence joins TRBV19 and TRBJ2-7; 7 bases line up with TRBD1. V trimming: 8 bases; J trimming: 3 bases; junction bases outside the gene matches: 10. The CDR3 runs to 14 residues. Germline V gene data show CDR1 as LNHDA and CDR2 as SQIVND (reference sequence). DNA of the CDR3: TGTGCCAGTTCGAACAAAGGACAGGTCTACGAGCAGTACTTC. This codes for CASSNKGQVYEQYF. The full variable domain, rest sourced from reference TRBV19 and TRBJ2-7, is DGGITQSPKYLFRKEGQNVTLSCEQNLNHDAMYWYRQDPGQGLRLIYYSQIVNDFQKGDIAEGYSVSREKKESFPLTVTSAQKNPTAFYLCASSNKGQVYEQYFGPGTRLTVT.

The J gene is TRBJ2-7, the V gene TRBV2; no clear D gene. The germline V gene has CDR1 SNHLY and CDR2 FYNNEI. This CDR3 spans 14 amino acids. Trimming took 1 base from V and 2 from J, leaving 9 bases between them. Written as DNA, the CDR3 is TGTGCCAGCAGTGAAGACCAGGTTGCCTACGAGCAGTACTTC. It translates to CASSEDQVAYEQYF.

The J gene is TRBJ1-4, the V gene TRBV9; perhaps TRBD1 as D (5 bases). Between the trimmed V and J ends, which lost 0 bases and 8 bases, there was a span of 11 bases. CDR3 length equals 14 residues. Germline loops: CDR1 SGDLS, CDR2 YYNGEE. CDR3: CASSVGRGREKLFF. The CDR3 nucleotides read TGTGCCAGCAGCGTAGGGAGGGGACGGGAAAAACTGTTTTTT.

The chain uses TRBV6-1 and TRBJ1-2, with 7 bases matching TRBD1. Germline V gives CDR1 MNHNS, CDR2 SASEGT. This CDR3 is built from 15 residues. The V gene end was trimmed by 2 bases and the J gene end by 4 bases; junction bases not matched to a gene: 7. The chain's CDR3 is CASSEWTGATYGYTF. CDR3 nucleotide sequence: TGTGCCAGCAGTGAATGGACAGGAGCAACCTATGGCTACACCTTC.

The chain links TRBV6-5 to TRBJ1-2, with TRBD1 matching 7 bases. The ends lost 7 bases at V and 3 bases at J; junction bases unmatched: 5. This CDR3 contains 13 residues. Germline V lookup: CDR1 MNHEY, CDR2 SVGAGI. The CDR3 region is CASTPGTDYGYTF. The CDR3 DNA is TGTGCCAGCACCCCCGGGACAGACTATGGCTACACCTTC.

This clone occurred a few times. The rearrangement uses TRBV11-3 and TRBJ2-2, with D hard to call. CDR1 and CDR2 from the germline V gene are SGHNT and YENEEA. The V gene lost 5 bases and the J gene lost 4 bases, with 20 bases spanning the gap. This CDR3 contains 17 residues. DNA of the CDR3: TGTGCCAGCAGCCAATCTTTAAGTGGGCTCAGCACCGGGGAGCTGTTTTTT. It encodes CASSQSLSGLSTGELFF. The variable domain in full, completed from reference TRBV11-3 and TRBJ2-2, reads EAGVVQSPRYKIIEKKQPVAFWCNPISGHNTLYWYLQNLGQGPELLIRYENEEAVDDSQLPKDRFSAERLKGVDSTLKIQPAELGDSAVYLCASSQSLSGLSTGELFFGEGSRLTVL.

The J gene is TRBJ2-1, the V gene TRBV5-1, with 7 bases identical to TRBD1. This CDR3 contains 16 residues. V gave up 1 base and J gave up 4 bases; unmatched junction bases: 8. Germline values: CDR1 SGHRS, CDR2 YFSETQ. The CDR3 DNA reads TGCGCCAGCAGCTTGCTACGGGACAGTAATTACAATGAGCAGTTCTTC. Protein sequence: CASSLLRDSNYNEQFF.